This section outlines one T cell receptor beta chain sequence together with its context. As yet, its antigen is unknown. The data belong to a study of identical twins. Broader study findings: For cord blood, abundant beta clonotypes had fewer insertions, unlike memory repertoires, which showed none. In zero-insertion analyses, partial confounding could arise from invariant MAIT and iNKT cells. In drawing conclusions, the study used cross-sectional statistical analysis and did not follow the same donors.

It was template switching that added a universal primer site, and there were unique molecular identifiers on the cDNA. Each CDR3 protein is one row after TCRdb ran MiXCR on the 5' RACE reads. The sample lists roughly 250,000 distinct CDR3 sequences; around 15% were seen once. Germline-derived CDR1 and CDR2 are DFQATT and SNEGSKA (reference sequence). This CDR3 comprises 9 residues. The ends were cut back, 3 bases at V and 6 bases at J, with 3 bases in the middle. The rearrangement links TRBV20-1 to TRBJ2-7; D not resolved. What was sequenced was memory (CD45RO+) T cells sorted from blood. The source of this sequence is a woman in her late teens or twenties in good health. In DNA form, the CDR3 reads TGCAGTGCTAGGCCCGAGCAGTACTTC. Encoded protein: CSARPEQYF.